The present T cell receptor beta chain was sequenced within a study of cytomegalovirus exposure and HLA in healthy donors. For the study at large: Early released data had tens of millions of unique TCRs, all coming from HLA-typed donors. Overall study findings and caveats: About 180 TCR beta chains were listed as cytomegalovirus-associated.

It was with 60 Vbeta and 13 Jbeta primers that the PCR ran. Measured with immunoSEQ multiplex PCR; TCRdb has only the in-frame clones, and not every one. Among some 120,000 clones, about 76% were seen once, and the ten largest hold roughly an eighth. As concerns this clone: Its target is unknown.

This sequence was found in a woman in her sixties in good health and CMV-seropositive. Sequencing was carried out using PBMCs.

CDR3 loop: CASSGRGIEQFF. The CDR3 DNA follows: TGTGCCAGCAGCGGGCGGGGTATTGAGCAGTTCTTC. The rearrangement joins TRBV4-2 to TRBJ2-1, with D tentatively TRBD2 (6 bases). Germline V gene data show CDR1 as LGHNA and CDR2 as YNFKEQ. The V and J ends lost 5 bases and 9 bases respectively, with 11 bases between them. The CDR3 length is 12 residues.